This T cell receptor beta chain is drawn from a study of cytomegalovirus exposure and HLA in healthy donors. Study observations and caveats: Many donors shared some public TCRs, even though most TCR sequences were rare. Three of the chains that were CMV-associated were confirmed in vitro to be specific for CMV antigens.

As for this clone: The antigen remains unidentified.

The donors were members of the validation cohort, which comprised about 120 subjects and was separate from the first cohort of 666 subjects. Method: immunoSEQ multiplex PCR; TCRdb's copy keeps in-frame clones and lacks some. The sample includes more than 200,000 clones, about nine tenths seen only once; the top ten take under 4%. The specimen sequenced was PBMCs. This sequence was found in a woman aged 25-40 years in good health and CMV-seronegative.

Written as DNA, the CDR3 is TGTGCCAGTAGGGCGGGACACCGAGGGGCCTACGAGCAGTACTTC. Translated, it gives CASRAGHRGAYEQYF. The V and J genes are TRBV19 and TRBJ2-7; D may be TRBD1 or TRBD2 (6 bases each). Trimming shortened V by 6 bases and J by 2 bases, and 17 bases separated the two germline ends. This CDR3 is built from 15 residues. Germline V lookup: CDR1 LNHDA, CDR2 SQIVND (reference sequence). The variable domain in full, with the rest retrieved from reference TRBV19 and TRBJ2-7, is DGGITQSPKYLFRKEGQNVTLSCEQNLNHDAMYWYRQDPGQGLRLIYYSQIVNDFQKGDIAEGYSVSREKKESFPLTVTSAQKNPTAFYLCASRAGHRGAYEQYFGPGTRLTVT.